The 23 T cell receptor beta chains in this list originate from one sample, sequenced in a study of Graves' ophthalmopathy and Graves' hyperthyroidism. The sequenced template was RNA, covering the TCR beta CDR3 region. HTBI primers primed a first-round RT-PCR, and a second-round multiplex PCR followed. TCRdb passed the multiplex PCR reads through MiXCR, listing each CDR3 protein once. The sample carries some 240,000 distinct CDR3 sequences, 45% to 55% recorded once. Sequences were obtained from peripheral blood. The receptors stem from an adult man with Graves' ophthalmopathy.

This clonotype has a handful of counts. This chain joins TRBV12-3 or TRBV12-4 and TRBJ2-7, with a possible D match to TRBD2 (6 bases). The V gene lost 8 bases and the J gene lost 2 bases, with 10 bases spanning the gap. The CDR3 covers 12 residues. CDR3 in amino acids: CASGGGAYEQYF. CDR3 nucleotides: TGTGCCAGCGGCGGAGGGGCCTACGAGCAGTACTTC.

This clonotype was detected only a few times. The chain uses TRBV13 and TRBJ1-2, with TRBD1 matching over 7 bases. Germline CDR1 PRHDT, CDR2 FYEKMQ (reference sequence). The junction had 9 bases not matched to a gene; V was cut back by 5 bases and J by 3 bases. This CDR3 is built from 15 residues. CDR3 sequence (DNA): TGTGCCAGCAGCCAAGTTCCAACAGGGGACTATGGCTACACCTTC. This translates into CASSQVPTGDYGYTF.

This chain links TRBV29-1 with TRBJ1-1, with D uncertain. The CDR3 is 13 amino acids. Germline CDR1 SQVTM, CDR2 ANQGSEA. Trimming pared 6 bases from V and 6 bases from J, leaving 17 bases between. The CDR3 sequence is CSVGDISSSEAFF. CDR3 in DNA: TGCAGCGTCGGCGACATATCATCTTCTGAAGCTTTCTTT. The full variable domain, in which reference TRBV29-1 and TRBJ1-1 provide the parts outside the CDR3, is SAVISQKPSRDICQRGTSLTIQCQVDSQVTMMFWYRQQPGQSLTLIATANQGSEATYESGFVIDKFPISRPNLTFSTLTVSNMSPEDSSIYLCSVGDISSSEAFFGQGTRLTVV.

Concerning this clonotype: A read error may account for a junction end that differs from germline. The V and J genes are TRBV7-9 and TRBJ2-7, with D maybe TRBD2 (6 bases). This CDR3 spans 15 amino acids. Germline V lookup: CDR1 SEHNR, CDR2 FQNEAQ (reference sequence). CDR3 sequence reads: CASSRRHGGAYEQYF. CDR3 in DNA: TGTGCTAGCAGCCGAAGACACGGGGGAGCCTACGAGCAGTACTTC.

The genes are TRBV7-9 and TRBJ1-5; 7 bases fit TRBD1. V gave up 7 bases and J gave up 4 bases; unmatched junction bases: 4. Germline-derived CDR1 and CDR2 are SEHNR and FQNEAQ (reference sequence). The CDR3 covers 13 residues. CDR3 sequence reads: CASTSGGNQPQHF. CDR3 DNA: TGTGCCAGCACCTCAGGGGGGAATCAGCCCCAGCATTTT.

This chain uses TRBV12-3 or TRBV12-4 with TRBJ2-6; the D gene is possibly TRBD1 (6 bases). This CDR3 spans 16 amino acids. Trimming left V 5 bases short and J 2 bases short, with 13 bases between. Written as DNA, the CDR3 is TGTGCCAGCAGTCCCGAAGGGGGAACTGGGGCCAACGTCCTGACTTTC. Its translation: CASSPEGGTGANVLTF.

At least ten counts were recorded for this clonotype. This sequence joins TRBV25-1 and TRBJ2-7; D assignment may be TRBD1 or TRBD2 (5 bases each). V lost 10 bases and J lost 0, with 19 bases in between. Per germline, CDR1 MGHDK and CDR2 SYGVNS. The CDR3 has 15 amino acids. As DNA, the CDR3 is TGTGCCACCAATGCCGGCACTAGGGGCTCCTACGAGCAGTACTTC. Translated, it gives CATNAGTRGSYEQYF.

Of note for this clonotype: Germline is not matched at one junction end, which may reflect a read error. V usage is TRBV5-1 and J usage is TRBJ2-7; D possibly corresponds to TRBD2 (5 bases). The CDR3 runs 15 residues. The germline CDR1 and CDR2 sequences are SGHRS and YFSETQ. As DNA, the CDR3 is TGCGCCAGCAGCAGGACTGAGGACGGCTCCTACGGGCAGTACTTC. It codes for CASSRTEDGSYGQYF.

This chain links TRBV9 with TRBJ2-7; D is uncertain. Germline loops: CDR1 SGDLS, CDR2 YYNGEE. The CDR3 has 14 amino acids. With 0 bases removed from V and 5 bases from J, the gap between germline ends came to 12 bases. The CDR3 region is CASSVGPLRDEQYF. CDR3 DNA sequence: TGTGCCAGCAGCGTAGGACCCCTCCGGGACGAGCAGTACTTC.

This clonotype was seen at least ten times. The chain has TRBV7-3 and TRBJ1-3, with 7 positions matching TRBD1. J gave up 7 bases and V 4 bases, and 4 bases lay outside the gene matches. This CDR3 has 13 residues. In germline, CDR1 is SGHTA, CDR2 FQGTGA. This chain's CDR3 is CASSSNRGNTIYF. As DNA, the CDR3 is TGTGCCAGCAGCTCGAACAGGGGTAACACCATATATTTT.

The DNA of the CDR3 is TGTGCCAGCAGCTTGGGTGAGGTTGGCCAAGAGACCCAGTACTTC. Its protein is CASSLGEVGQETQYF. This chain uses TRBV7-3 with TRBJ2-5; the D is unclear. Trimming stripped 3 bases from V and 1 base from J, with 12 bases between. This CDR3 has 15 amino acids. Germline V gives CDR1 SGHTA, CDR2 FQGTGA.

DNA for the CDR3: TGTGCCAGCAGCTTCGGACTAGCGGGGGGGCGTCAAGAGACCCAGTACTTC. Its translation: CASSFGLAGGRQETQYF. The chain recombines TRBV13 with TRBJ2-5, with 15 bases identical to TRBD2. V dropped 3 bases and J dropped 2; count of bases not matched to a gene: 4. CDR3 size: 17 residues. Germline loops: CDR1 PRHDT, CDR2 FYEKMQ (reference sequence).

With respect to this clonotype: The germline gene is not matched at one end of the junction; a read error may be the cause. J is TRBJ1-4 and V is TRBV10-3; D is uncertain. The CDR3 loop spans 13 amino acids. Germline values: CDR1 ENHRY, CDR2 SYGVKD. CDR3 region: CASSWEGDEKLFF. Here the CDR3 DNA reads TGTGCCAGCAGTTGGGAAGGAGATGAAAAACTGTTTTTT.

This chain connects TRBV29-1 to TRBJ2-7, with D uncertain. The CDR3 is 12 residues long. The V end lost 8 bases, the J end lost 3 bases, and 14 bases lay between the germline ends. From germline, CDR1 is SQVTM and CDR2 ANQGSEA. This chain's CDR3 is CSQGYIYYEQYF. CDR3 DNA: TGCAGCCAAGGTTACATCTACTACGAGCAGTACTTC.

This clonotype was seen more than once but under ten times. This sequence joins TRBV5-5 and TRBJ1-5; no reliable D call. Germline CDR1 reads SGHKS; CDR2 reads YYEKEE (reference sequence). Trimming left V 1 base short and J 0 bases short, with 8 bases between. The CDR3 loop spans 15 amino acids. The CDR3 nucleotides read TGTGCCAGCAGCTTGTTCTCTAATAGCAATCAGCCCCAGCATTTT. Residues: CASSLFSNSNQPQHF.

This clonotype was counted a few times. The genes are TRBV7-8 and TRBJ2-2; D is unclear. Trimming took 3 bases from V and 2 from J, leaving 7 bases between them. This CDR3 has 14 residues. Per the germline V gene, CDR1 is SGHVS and CDR2 is FQNEAQ. The CDR3 reads CASSLSQNTGELFF. The CDR3 nucleotides read TGTGCCAGCAGCTTGTCCCAAAACACCGGGGAGCTGTTTTTT.

This clonotype was found a few times. V gene TRBV2 combines with J gene TRBJ2-7, with 7 positions matching TRBD1. Losses at the gene ends were 5 bases for V and 7 bases for J; bases not matched to a gene: 8. The germline gives CDR1 SNHLY, CDR2 FYNNEI. This CDR3 comprises 13 residues. The CDR3 is CASSSGGRREQYF. DNA of the CDR3: TGTGCCAGCAGTTCAGGGGGTCGGAGGGAGCAGTACTTC.

This clonotype was detected a few times. The chain recombines TRBV20-1 with TRBJ2-7; 8 positions match TRBD2. Trimming cost V 0 bases and J 2 bases; bases outside gene matches: 9. Germline V lookup: CDR1 DFQATT, CDR2 SNEGSKA (reference sequence). This CDR3 comprises 16 residues. The CDR3: CSARDRLVLAAYEQYF. The CDR3 DNA sequence: TGCAGTGCTAGAGACCGCCTAGTACTAGCGGCCTACGAGCAGTACTTC.

Points on this clonotype: It may be a read error: a sequence one base away is much more abundant. The chain is built from TRBV24-1 and TRBJ2-7; D could derive from TRBD1 or TRBD2 (6 bases each). V shed 3 bases and J shed 9 bases, with 17 bases lying between them. Germline-derived CDR1 and CDR2 are KGHDR and SFDVKD. The CDR3 length is 14 residues. CDR3 sequence reads: CATSDPGAERVQYF. The CDR3 DNA is TGTGCCACCAGTGATCCAGGGGCCGAGCGGGTGCAGTACTTC.

V is TRBV20-1 and J is TRBJ2-7; 8 bases are a match to TRBD1. The ends lost 0 bases at V and 5 bases at J; junction bases unmatched: 6. Germline lookup yields CDR1 DFQATT and CDR2 SNEGSKA (reference sequence). This CDR3 contains 14 residues. The CDR3 reads CSAREGQASDEQYF. The CDR3 DNA reads TGCAGTGCTAGAGAGGGACAGGCATCAGACGAGCAGTACTTC.

This clonotype was counted a few times. Here the CDR3 reads CASSFTKNYGYTF. The CDR3 coding sequence is TGTGCCAGCAGCTTCACAAAGAACTATGGCTACACCTTC. The rearrangement joins TRBV7-8 to TRBJ1-2, with D hard to call. The CDR3 spans 13 residues. V lost 3 bases, J lost 2 bases, and 7 bases lay in between. Germline values: CDR1 SGHVS, CDR2 FQNEAQ.

This clonotype was recorded at least ten times. The V and J genes are TRBV7-9 and TRBJ2-5, with D unresolved. The CDR3 extends over 12 amino acids. V lost 5 bases, J lost 2 bases, and 6 bases lay in between. Germline CDR1 reads SEHNR; CDR2 reads FQNEAQ (reference sequence). The CDR3 here is CASSRSQETQYF. The DNA of the CDR3 is TGTGCCAGCAGCCGGTCACAAGAGACCCAGTACTTC.

This clonotype has more than one count but fewer than ten. The chain employs TRBV9 and TRBJ2-7; tentative D call: TRBD1 (5 bases). V lost 0 bases to trimming and J lost 4 bases, with 11 bases between them. CDR3 length equals 14 residues. Germline CDR1 and CDR2: SGDLS and YYNGEE. The CDR3 region has the DNA TGTGCCAGCAGCGTAGGACAGTCGTATTACGAGCAGTACTTC. It translates to CASSVGQSYYEQYF.